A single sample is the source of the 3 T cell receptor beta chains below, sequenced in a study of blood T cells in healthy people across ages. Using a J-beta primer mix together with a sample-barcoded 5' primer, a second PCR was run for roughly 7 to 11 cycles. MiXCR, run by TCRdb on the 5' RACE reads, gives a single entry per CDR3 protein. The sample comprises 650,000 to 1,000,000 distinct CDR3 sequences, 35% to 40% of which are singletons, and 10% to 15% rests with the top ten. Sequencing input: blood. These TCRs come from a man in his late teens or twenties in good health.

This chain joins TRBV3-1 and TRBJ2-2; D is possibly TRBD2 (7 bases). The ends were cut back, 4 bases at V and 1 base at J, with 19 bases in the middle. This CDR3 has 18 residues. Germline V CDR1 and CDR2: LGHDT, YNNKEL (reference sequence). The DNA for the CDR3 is TGTGCCAGCAGCCGGCCTGCGTCGGGGGGCTGGAACACCGGGGAGCTGTTTTTT. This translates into CASSRPASGGWNTGELFF.

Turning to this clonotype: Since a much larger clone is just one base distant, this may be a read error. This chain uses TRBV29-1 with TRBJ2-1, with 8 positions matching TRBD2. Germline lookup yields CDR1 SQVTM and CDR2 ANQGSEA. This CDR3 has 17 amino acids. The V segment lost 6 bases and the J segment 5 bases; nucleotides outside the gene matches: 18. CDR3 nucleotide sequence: TGCAGCGTCGTGGGTAGCGGGGAGTTCGTTCCCGACAATGAGCAGTTCTTC. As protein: CSVVGSGEFVPDNEQFF.

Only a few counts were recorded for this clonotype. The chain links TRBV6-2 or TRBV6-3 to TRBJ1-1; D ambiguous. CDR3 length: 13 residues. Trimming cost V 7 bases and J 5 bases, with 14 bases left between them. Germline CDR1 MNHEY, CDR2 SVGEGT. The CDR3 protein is CASKLQIETEAFF. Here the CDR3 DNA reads TGTGCCAGCAAACTACAAATAGAAACTGAAGCTTTCTTT.